The 2 T cell receptor beta chains below were found in one sample sequenced in a study of blood T cell repertoires in COVID-19. The data were produced by immunoSEQ multiplex PCR, yet TCRdb's version contains in-frame clones alone and is incomplete. This sample yields about 85,000 clones, of which roughly three quarters are seen a single time; around 10% belongs to the top ten. Sequencing used peripheral blood. These receptors were obtained from a man aged 65-85 years with acute or convalescent COVID-19.

The chain uses TRBV12-3 or TRBV12-4 and TRBJ1-2; 7 bases fit TRBD1. This CDR3 comprises 13 residues. The V segment lost 5 bases and the J segment 8 bases; nucleotides outside the gene matches: 8. CDR3 loop: CASSIGQVGGYTF. In DNA, the CDR3 is TGTGCCAGCAGTATTGGACAGGTTGGGGGCTACACCTTC.

The chain is built from TRBV14 and TRBJ2-3; tentatively, D is TRBD2 (6 bases). Trimming left V 4 bases short and J 8 bases short, with 7 bases between. The CDR3 extends over 11 amino acids. Germline CDR1 SGHDN, CDR2 FVKESK. The CDR3: CASSLEGTQYF. As DNA, the CDR3 is TGTGCCAGCAGCCTGGAGGGTACGCAGTATTTT. Drawing the rest from reference TRBV14 and TRBJ2-3, the complete variable domain is EAGVTQFPSHSVIEKGQTVTLRCDPISGHDNLYWYRRVMGKEIKFLLHFVKESKQDESGMPNNRFLAERTGGTYSTLKVQPAELEDSGVYFCASSLEGTQYFGPGTRLTVL.